This TCR beta chain was observed in a study of OX40 agonist ivuxolimab in advanced cancers. Across the whole study: Administration of intravenous ivuxolimab to patients occurred every 2 weeks at 0.01 to 10 mg/kg.

Sequencing was performed with immunoSEQ multiplex PCR; in TCRdb, only in-frame clones are kept and a portion is missing. The sample lists under 75,000 clones; 80% to 90% were seen once. Germline CDR1 and CDR2: LNHDA and SQIVND (reference sequence). The CDR3 consists of 11 residues. Between the trimmed V and J ends, which lost 3 bases and 10 bases, there was a span of 9 bases. Sequenced material: CD4+ or CD8+ T cells sorted from blood, taken in a trial of the OX40 agonist ivuxolimab. This receptor was obtained from an adult with an advanced solid tumor such as melanoma, head and neck, liver or kidney cancer. This chain joins TRBV19 and TRBJ1-1; no clear D gene. CDR3 coding DNA: TGTGCCAGTAGTATTGGACCAGTAGCTTTCTTT. Residues: CASSIGPVAFF. The variable domain in full, with the rest retrieved from reference TRBV19 and TRBJ1-1, is DGGITQSPKYLFRKEGQNVTLSCEQNLNHDAMYWYRQDPGQGLRLIYYSQIVNDFQKGDIAEGYSVSREKKESFPLTVTSAQKNPTAFYLCASSIGPVAFFGQGTRLTVV.